The 18 T cell receptor beta chains reported below all come from one sample, sequenced in a study of blood T cells in healthy people across ages. Combining a sample-barcoded 5' primer with a J-beta primer mix, a second PCR ran for 7 to 11 cycles. TCRdb recomputed calls from the 5' RACE reads with MiXCR, one row per CDR3 protein. The sample contains 1.5 million to 2 million distinct CDR3 sequences, about 35% of which appear only once. Material: blood. The receptor set was obtained from a woman aged 25 to 45 in good health.

There are a few counts of this clonotype. The chain is built from TRBV6-5 and TRBJ2-5; tentative D call: TRBD2 (5 bases). V was clipped by 2 bases and J by 2 bases, with 15 bases between them. The CDR3 loop spans 16 amino acids. The germline V gene has CDR1 MNHEY and CDR2 SVGAGI. The CDR3 sequence is CASSYVFAGEQETQYF. DNA of the CDR3: TGTGCCAGCAGTTACGTCTTCGCCGGGGAACAAGAGACCCAGTACTTC.

The chain has TRBV4-1 and TRBJ2-5, with 10 bases matching TRBD2. The trim removed 1 base at V and 4 bases at J, leaving 3 bases unmatched. CDR1 and CDR2 (germline): MGHRA, YSYEKL. CDR3 length: 15 residues. The CDR3 nucleotides read TGCGCCAGCAGCCAAGTGGTAGCGGGGGGAGAGACCCAGTACTTC. Residues: CASSQVVAGGETQYF.

As to this clonotype: At one end the junction does not follow the germline gene, possibly because of a read error. The chain links TRBV18 to TRBJ2-1, with 9 nucleotides matching TRBD1. This CDR3 comprises 15 residues. Germline lookup yields CDR1 KGHSH and CDR2 LQKENI. The CDR3 sequence: CAGSPRDRVLNEQFF. The CDR3 DNA follows: TGTGCCGGCTCACCCCGGGACAGGGTGTTGAATGAGCAGTTCTTC. The complete variable domain, with remaining parts taken from reference TRBV18 and TRBJ2-1, reads NAGVMQNPRHLVRRRGQEARLRCSPMKGHSHVYWYRQLPEEGLKFMVYLQKENIIDESGMPKERFSAEFPKEGPSILRIQQVVRGDSAAYFCAGSPRDRVLNEQFFGPGTRLTVL.

This clonotype appeared a few times. The gene calls are TRBV7-8 and TRBJ2-7; a weak D match, TRBD2 (5 bases). The CDR3 loop spans 14 amino acids. Trimming cost V 2 bases and J 3 bases, with 11 bases left between them. Germline assignment: CDR1 SGHVS and CDR2 FQNEAQ. The CDR3 is CASSLWEHNYEQYF. The CDR3 nucleotides read TGTGCCAGCAGCTTATGGGAGCATAACTACGAGCAGTACTTC. The variable domain in full, with the rest retrieved from reference TRBV7-8 and TRBJ2-7, is GAGVSQSPRYKVAKRGQDVALRCDPISGHVSLFWYQQALGQGPEFLTYFQNEAQLDKSGLPSDRFFAERPEGSVSTLKIQRTQQEDSAVYLCASSLWEHNYEQYFGPGTRLTVT.

In this sample, this clonotype turned up a few times. This rearrangement joins TRBV4-2 to TRBJ2-3; D is perhaps TRBD2 (7 bases). CDR1 and CDR2 (germline): LGHNA, YNFKEQ. V lost 1 base to trimming and J lost 4 bases, with 21 bases between them. This CDR3 has 18 residues. DNA of the CDR3: TGTGCCAGCAGCCAAGTCGGACAGCGGCCGGGAGGAGCAGATACGCAGTATTTT. Its translation is CASSQVGQRPGGADTQYF.

This clonotype was counted only a few times. The chain couples TRBV3-1 to TRBJ1-2; D may be TRBD1 (5 bases). With 1 base removed from V and 6 bases from J, the gap between germline ends came to 21 bases. Per germline, CDR1 LGHDT and CDR2 YNNKEL (reference sequence). The CDR3 sequence is 17 residues long. The CDR3 loop is CASSQGFGAGTQNGYTF. The DNA of the CDR3 is TGTGCCAGCAGCCAAGGATTTGGGGCTGGGACCCAGAATGGCTACACCTTC.

The rearrangement links TRBV24-1 to TRBJ2-5; D ambiguous. TRBJ2-7 explains the end of the DNA better; the J call may be wrong. The CDR3 length is 15 residues. The germline CDR1 and CDR2 sequences are KGHDR and SFDVKD. DNA for the CDR3: TGTGCCACCAGTGATTTCCCCCAGCTCTCCTACGAGCAGTACTTC. Residues: CATSDFPQLSYEQYF.

This clonotype appeared a few times. This rearrangement joins TRBV6-2 or TRBV6-3 to TRBJ1-2; possible D gene TRBD1, 5 bases. Between the trimmed V and J ends, which lost 0 bases and 4 bases, there was a span of 6 bases. The V gene's germline CDR1 is MNHEY and CDR2 SVGEGT. The CDR3 is 13 residues long. The CDR3, as DNA: TGTGCCAGCAGTTACTCGGGACCCTATGGCTACACCTTC. This codes for CASSYSGPYGYTF.

This clonotype was recorded a few times. V is TRBV11-2 and J is TRBJ2-6; 12 bases fit TRBD2. Germline lookup yields CDR1 SGHAT and CDR2 FQNNGV. The CDR3 loop spans 18 amino acids. The ends lost 5 bases at V and 3 bases at J; junction bases unmatched: 8. The CDR3: CASSPQLAGGVGANVLTF. The CDR3 DNA follows: TGTGCCAGCAGCCCACAACTAGCGGGAGGTGTTGGGGCCAACGTCCTGACTTTC. The entire variable domain, with the rest obtained from reference TRBV11-2 and TRBJ2-6, is as follows: EAGVAQSPRYKIIEKRQSVAFWCNPISGHATLYWYQQILGQGPKLLIQFQNNGVVDDSQLPKDRFSAERLKGVDSTLKIQPAKLEDSAVYLCASSPQLAGGVGANVLTFGAGSRLTVL.

The gene calls are TRBV5-1 and TRBJ2-7; D might be TRBD1 (5 bases). CDR1 and CDR2 from the germline V gene are SGHRS and YFSETQ. V gave up 6 bases and J gave up 2 bases, with 12 bases separating them. The length of the CDR3 is 13 residues. In nucleotides, the CDR3 is TGCGCCAGCACCTCGACAGAGACCTACGAGCAGTACTTC. Translating gives CASTSTETYEQYF.

This chain connects TRBV27 to TRBJ2-1; 7 bases match TRBD2. Germline lookup yields CDR1 MNHEY and CDR2 SMNVEV (reference sequence). CDR3 length: 16 amino acids. J gave up 5 bases and V 5 bases, and 12 bases lay outside the gene matches. CDR3 sequence reads: CASSSSGTPKNNEQFF. CDR3 nucleotides: TGTGCCAGCAGTAGCAGCGGGACTCCCAAAAACAATGAGCAGTTCTTC.

This clonotype has just a few counts. The CDR3 region is CASSSGQAENSPLHF. CDR3 DNA: TGTGCCAGCAGTAGCGGACAGGCGGAAAATTCACCCCTCCACTTT. The chain links TRBV12-3 or TRBV12-4 to TRBJ1-6; 7 bases are shared with TRBD1. The V gene end was trimmed by 5 bases and the J gene end by 7 bases; junction bases not matched to a gene: 8. The CDR3 length is 15 residues.

This clonotype showed up just a few times. V and J are TRBV7-9 and TRBJ2-5; 9 bases line up with TRBD2. J was trimmed by 3 bases and V by 5 bases; bases with no gene match: 7. This CDR3 contains 15 residues. Germline V gene lookup returns CDR1 SEHNR and CDR2 FQNEAQ (reference sequence). This chain's CDR3 is CASSISGRGEETQYF. Written as DNA, the CDR3 is TGTGCCAGCAGCATTAGCGGGAGAGGGGAAGAGACCCAGTACTTC. The full variable domain, rest sourced from reference TRBV7-9 and TRBJ2-5, is DTGVSQNPRHKITKRGQNVTFRCDPISEHNRLYWYRQTLGQGPEFLTYFQNEAQLEKSRLLSDRFSAERPKGSFSTLEIQRTEQGDSAMYLCASSISGRGEETQYFGPGTRLLVL.

A few counts support this clonotype. CDR3: CASSQDILAGGQETQYF. CDR3 nucleotide sequence: TGTGCCAGCAGCCAAGATATTCTAGCGGGAGGACAAGAGACCCAGTACTTC. The rearrangement links TRBV3-1 to TRBJ2-5; 11 bases match TRBD2. Germline loops: CDR1 LGHDT, CDR2 YNNKEL (reference sequence). Losses at the gene ends were 0 bases for V and 2 bases for J; bases not matched to a gene: 5. CDR3 length: 17 amino acids.

The V call is TRBV20-1, the J call TRBJ2-7; 10 nucleotides match TRBD1. CDR3 length equals 15 residues. Germline V lookup: CDR1 DFQATT, CDR2 SNEGSKA (reference sequence). With 3 bases clipped from V and 5 bases from J, the junction kept 10 bases outside the gene matches. The DNA of the CDR3 is TGCAGTGCTAGTAGACCGGGACAGGGGACCCACGAGCAGTACTTC. Protein: CSASRPGQGTHEQYF.

This chain uses TRBV27 with TRBJ2-7; TRBD1 aligns across 7 bases. Germline CDR1 and CDR2: MNHEY and SMNVEV (reference sequence). V gave up 7 bases and J gave up 6 bases; unmatched junction bases: 15. The length of the CDR3 is 15 residues. CDR3 coding DNA: TGTGCCAGCACCATGACAGGGAATTTTGGTGGCGAGCAGTACTTC. Encoded protein: CASTMTGNFGGEQYF.

The V and J genes are TRBV7-3 and TRBJ2-4; TRBD1 agrees at 7 bases. The J call may be mistaken, given a closer DNA end match to TRBJ2-7. This CDR3 comprises 16 residues. Germline CDR1 SGHTA, CDR2 FQGTGA. CDR3 loop: CASSLPTWTGPDEQYF. DNA for the CDR3: TGTGCCAGCAGCTTACCAACTTGGACAGGTCCCGACGAGCAGTACTTC.

The V and J genes are TRBV5-6 and TRBJ1-1, with a tentative D call TRBD1 (5 bases). The CDR3 runs to 16 residues. From germline, CDR1 is SGHDT and CDR2 YYEEEE. V dropped 0 bases and J dropped 0 bases, with 12 bases sitting between them. DNA of the CDR3: TGTGCCAGCAGCTTGGGGCGACAGATTATGAACACTGAAGCTTTCTTT. Protein sequence: CASSLGRQIMNTEAFF.